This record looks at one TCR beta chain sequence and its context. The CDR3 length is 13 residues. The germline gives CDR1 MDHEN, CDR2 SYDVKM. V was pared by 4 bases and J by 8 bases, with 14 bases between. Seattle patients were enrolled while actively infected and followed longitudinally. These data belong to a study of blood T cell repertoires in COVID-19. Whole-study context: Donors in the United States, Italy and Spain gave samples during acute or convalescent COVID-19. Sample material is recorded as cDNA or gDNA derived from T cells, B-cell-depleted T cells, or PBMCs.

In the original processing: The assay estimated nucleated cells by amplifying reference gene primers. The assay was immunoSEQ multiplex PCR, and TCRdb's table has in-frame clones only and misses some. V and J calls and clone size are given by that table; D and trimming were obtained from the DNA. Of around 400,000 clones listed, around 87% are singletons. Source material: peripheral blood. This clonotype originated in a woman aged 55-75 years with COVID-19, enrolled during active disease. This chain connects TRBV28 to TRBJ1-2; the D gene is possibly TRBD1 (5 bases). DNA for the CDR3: TGTGCCAGCAGTTCGTTGGGGAGGGGAGGCTACACCTTC. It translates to CASSSLGRGGYTF.